The 21 T cell receptor beta chains below come from one sample, sequenced in a study of blood T cell repertoires in COVID-19. The table came from immunoSEQ multiplex PCR; TCRdb's copy has only in-frame clones and leaves some out. The table has roughly 300,000 clones, around 81% seen once. The specimen was peripheral blood. The receptors were sampled from a woman in her sixties with active or convalescent COVID-19.

The rearrangement uses TRBV18 and TRBJ1-2, with D maybe TRBD1 (6 bases). V dropped 2 bases and J dropped 0 bases, with 10 bases sitting between them. The CDR3 has 15 amino acids. CDR1 is KGHSH, CDR2 LQKENI, per germline. The CDR3 spells CASSPVGATNYGYTF. The CDR3 region has the DNA TGTGCCAGCTCACCAGTGGGGGCCACTAACTATGGCTACACCTTC.

This chain links TRBV4-3 with TRBJ2-7; the match to TRBD2 covers 8 bases. Germline V gene data show CDR1 as LGHNA and CDR2 as YSLEER. The CDR3 is 16 amino acids. With 0 bases clipped from V and 0 bases from J, the junction kept 4 bases outside the gene matches. The chain's CDR3 is CASSQDTGGGSYEQYF. The CDR3 coding sequence is TGCGCCAGCAGCCAAGATACGGGAGGGGGCTCCTACGAGCAGTACTTC.

The J gene is TRBJ2-5, the V gene TRBV11-1; 11 nucleotides line up with TRBD2. The CDR3 has 15 residues. J gave up 4 bases and V 5 bases, and 6 bases lay outside the gene matches. Germline V lookup: CDR1 SGHAT, CDR2 FQDESV (reference sequence). The DNA for the CDR3 is TGTGCCAGCAGCGAACTAGCGGGGGTCGGAGAGACCCAGTACTTC. It codes for CASSELAGVGETQYF. Supplemented by reference TRBV11-1 and TRBJ2-5, the full variable domain reads EAEVAQSPRYKITEKSQAVAFWCDPISGHATLYWYRQILGQGPELLVQFQDESVVDDSQLPKDRFSAERLKGVDSTLKIQPAELGDSAMYLCASSELAGVGETQYFGPGTRLLVL.

The chain has TRBV6-5 and TRBJ1-5, with TRBD1 matching 8 bases. The germline CDR1 and CDR2 sequences are MNHEY and SVGAGI. The CDR3 totals 15 residues. Losses at the gene ends were 6 bases for V and 9 bases for J; bases not matched to a gene: 13. CDR3 in DNA: TGTGCCAGCAGAACCGGGACAGGCGGCAAGGGGCCCCAGCATTTT. Its protein is CASRTGTGGKGPQHF.

The chain links TRBV15 to TRBJ2-2; D might be TRBD1 (6 bases). Germline V lookup: CDR1 LNHNV, CDR2 YYDKDF (reference sequence). V was trimmed by 4 bases and J by 7 bases, leaving 10 bases between them. CDR3 length: 13 amino acids. The CDR3 protein is CATSILQGGELFF. The DNA for the CDR3 is TGTGCCACCAGCATATTACAGGGCGGGGAGCTGTTTTTT.

The chain carries TRBV6-2 or TRBV6-3 and TRBJ1-5; 8 positions agree with TRBD1. Germline values: CDR1 MNHEY, CDR2 SVGEGT. Germline trimming cut 1 base from V and 7 bases from J; bases unmatched to any gene: 6. The CDR3 has 15 amino acids. CDR3 bases: TGTGCCAGCAGTTACTTATCAGGGGGCTGGCAGCCCCAGCATTTT. This codes for CASSYLSGGWQPQHF.

CDR3 coding DNA: TGCGCCAGCAGCTTGGAGGCGGGGGGCCGTGGTTTAGTCAAAAACATTCAGTACTTC. Its translation is CASSLEAGGRGLVKNIQYF. This rearrangement joins TRBV5-1 to TRBJ2-4; TRBD2 agrees at 8 bases. CDR3 length: 19 residues. The germline V gene has CDR1 SGHRS and CDR2 YFSETQ. Trimming at V came to 0 bases and at J to 3 bases, leaving 14 bases not matched to a gene.

The rearrangement joins TRBV12-3 or TRBV12-4 to TRBJ1-1; D not resolved. The CDR3 covers 13 residues. The V end lost 3 bases, the J end lost 7 bases, and 12 bases lay between the germline ends. This CDR3 reads CASSLAGSGEAFF. CDR3 DNA: TGTGCCAGCAGTTTGGCGGGGTCCGGTGAAGCTTTCTTT.

The chain recombines TRBV7-9 with TRBJ1-1, with TRBD1 matching over 9 bases. This CDR3 contains 14 residues. Germline values: CDR1 SEHNR, CDR2 FQNEAQ (reference sequence). Germline trimming cut 5 bases from V and 1 base from J; bases unmatched to any gene: 2. The DNA of the CDR3 is TGTGCCAGCAGCGTGACAGGGGGGAACACTGAAGCTTTCTTT. Translated, it gives CASSVTGGNTEAFF.

The rearrangement uses TRBV13 and TRBJ2-3, with a weak D call TRBD2 (6 bases). The CDR3 spans 18 residues. Germline assignment: CDR1 PRHDT and CDR2 FYEKMQ (reference sequence). The germline V and J ends were trimmed by 2 bases and 1 base, with 19 bases remaining between them. This CDR3 reads CASSLRSSAGPRTDTQYF. The DNA of the CDR3 is TGTGCCAGCAGCTTAAGGTCTAGCGCAGGGCCACGCACAGATACGCAGTATTTT.

This clone was picked up a small number of times. The chain employs TRBV5-4 and TRBJ1-1; D not certain. Between the trimmed V and J ends, which lost 0 bases and 6 bases, there was a span of 15 bases. Per the germline V gene, CDR1 is SGHNT and CDR2 is YYREEE (reference sequence). This CDR3 is built from 15 residues. For the CDR3, the DNA is TGTGCCAGCAGCTTGGCGGGGTTCGGGAGGGCTGAAGCTTTCTTT. Its protein is CASSLAGFGRAEAFF.

This rearrangement joins TRBV19 to TRBJ2-3, with 8 bases identical to TRBD2. V shed 3 bases and J 5 bases; nucleotides not matched to a gene: 4. From germline, CDR1 is LNHDA and CDR2 SQIVND (reference sequence). The CDR3 runs to 14 residues. CDR3 in DNA: TGTGCCAGTAGTATCGGGCGGGGGGAAGATACGCAGTATTTT. Its protein is CASSIGRGEDTQYF. Combining the CDR3 with reference TRBV19 and TRBJ2-3 gives the whole variable domain DGGITQSPKYLFRKEGQNVTLSCEQNLNHDAMYWYRQDPGQGLRLIYYSQIVNDFQKGDIAEGYSVSREKKESFPLTVTSAQKNPTAFYLCASSIGRGEDTQYFGPGTRLTVL.

The rearrangement uses TRBV12-2 and TRBJ1-5; the D call in the table, TRBD1, was not verified against the DNA. TRBV12-2 is classified as a pseudogene. The CDR3 is made up of 17 amino acids. The CDR3 coding sequence is TGTGCAAGTCGTCCGGGACAGGACTTATATAGCAATCAGCCCCAGCATTTT. As protein: CASRPGQDLYSNQPQHF.

This sequence joins TRBV5-1 and TRBJ2-1; TRBD1 matches at 11 bases. The CDR3 has 15 amino acids. Germline V lookup: CDR1 SGHRS, CDR2 YFSETQ. V gave up 4 bases and J gave up 2 bases; unmatched junction bases: 2. CDR3 DNA sequence: TGCGCCAGCAGCGAGGGACAGGGGGCCTACAATGAGCAGTTCTTC. Residues: CASSEGQGAYNEQFF.

In this sample, this clone turned up a few times. The chain employs TRBV6-5 and TRBJ1-2, with unresolved D. CDR1 is MNHEY and CDR2 is SVGAGI in the germline V gene. The V and J ends lost 0 bases and 7 bases respectively, with 9 bases between them. This CDR3 spans 13 amino acids. The CDR3 DNA follows: TGTGCCAGCAGTTACTCGTTGGACTCTGGCTACACCTTC. Translated, it gives CASSYSLDSGYTF.

The rearrangement links TRBV6-5 to TRBJ1-5; no clear D. Germline CDR1 is MNHEY and CDR2 is SVGAGI. The CDR3 spans 14 residues. V was pared by 0 bases and J by 2 bases, with 5 bases between. CDR3 loop: CASSYSVGNQPQHF. CDR3 DNA sequence: TGTGCCAGCAGTTACTCGGTAGGCAATCAGCCCCAGCATTTT.

The V call is TRBV2, the J call TRBJ2-7; D may be TRBD1 (6 bases). The CDR3 is 14 residues long. Trimming removed 6 bases at V and 7 bases at J, with 19 bases between. Germline CDR1 is SNHLY and CDR2 is FYNNEI. The CDR3 spells CASRAPIQGGEQYF. Here the CDR3 DNA reads TGTGCCAGCAGAGCCCCCATACAGGGTGGGGAGCAGTACTTC.

The gene calls are TRBV24-1 and TRBJ2-7; D is ambiguous. Germline loops: CDR1 KGHDR, CDR2 SFDVKD. The CDR3 totals 16 residues. V lost 6 bases and J 0 bases, leaving 17 bases between the germline ends. The CDR3 loop is CATSLKGVADSYEQYF. Here the CDR3 DNA reads TGTGCCACCAGTCTTAAAGGAGTCGCGGACTCCTACGAGCAGTACTTC.

The genes are TRBV5-4 and TRBJ2-1; D is unclear. The CDR3 has 12 amino acids. CDR1 SGHNT and CDR2 YYREEE come from the germline V gene (reference sequence). V was pared by 1 base and J by 7 bases, with 6 bases between. This CDR3 reads CASSLSENEQFF. The CDR3 bases are TGTGCCAGCAGCTTGTCCGAGAATGAGCAGTTCTTC.

The gene calls are TRBV20-1 and TRBJ1-1, with D perhaps TRBD1 (5 bases). V lost 5 bases to trimming and J lost 5 bases, with 6 bases between them. The CDR3 contains 10 residues. Germline-derived CDR1 and CDR2 are DFQATT and SNEGSKA (reference sequence). Here the CDR3 reads CSAYRTEAFF. In nucleotides, the CDR3 is TGCAGTGCTTACAGGACTGAAGCTTTCTTT.

The chain uses TRBV6-5 and TRBJ2-1, with 12 bases fitting TRBD2. The trim removed 6 bases at V and 12 bases at J, leaving 3 bases unmatched. This CDR3 is built from 12 residues. CDR1 and CDR2 from the germline V gene are MNHEY and SVGAGI. CDR3 nucleotide sequence: TGTGCCAGCAGGGGACTAGCGGGCCCGCAGTTCTTC. As protein: CASRGLAGPQFF.